Presented here are 20 T cell receptor gamma chains from one specimen sequenced in a study of gamma delta lymphoproliferative disorders and STAT genes. TCRdb re-processed the multiplex PCR reads using CATT. Of under 500 gamma-chain clones detected, about a sixth appear once; the ten largest clones hold 91%. Genomic DNA from isolated PBMCs served as the sequencing template. The specimen sequenced was blood. These TCRs come from a human donor with gamma-delta T-cell large granular lymphocyte leukemia.

The chain has TRGV8 and TRGJ1 or TRGJ2. TCRdb gives no J gene; it was assigned here by matching the DNA to germline. CDR1 is VENAVY, CDR2 YDSYNSRV, per germline. The CDR3 contains 15 residues. After removal of 2 bases from V and 5 bases from J, the junction contained 12 bases not matched to a gene. The CDR3 loop is CATWDTILGDYKKLF. The CDR3 DNA reads as TGTGCCACCTGGGATACTATTTTAGGGGATTATAAGAAACTCTTT.

By share, this clone ranks as hyperexpanded. Other nucleotide sequences in the sample specify the same CDR3. The chain combines TRGV2 with TRGJP2. The J gene, absent from TCRdb, was called here by matching the DNA to germline. Germline V gene lookup returns CDR1 EGSNGY and CDR2 YDSYNSKV. With V trimmed by 0 bases and J by 2 bases, 6 bases remained unmatched. There are 16 residues in the CDR3. CDR3 residues: CATWDGPGSSDWIKTF. Here the CDR3 DNA reads TGTGCCACCTGGGACGGGCCGGGGAGTAGTGATTGGATCAAGACGTTT.

V is TRGV2 and J is TRGJ1 or TRGJ2. The J gene is not listed in TCRdb, so it was assigned here from a DNA match to germline. V lost 0 bases to trimming and J lost 2 bases; unmatched junction nucleotides: 4. Germline V CDR1 and CDR2: EGSNGY, YDSYNSKV. The CDR3 consists of 14 residues. CDR3 amino acids: CATWDGPDYYKKLF. CDR3 bases: TGTGCCACCTGGGACGGGCCGGATTATTATAAGAAACTCTTT.

The chain couples TRGV5 to TRGJ1 or TRGJ2. TCRdb records no J gene; here it was assigned by comparing the DNA to germline. This CDR3 has 11 residues. The trim removed 9 bases at V and 12 bases at J, leaving 14 bases unmatched. CDR1 and CDR2 from the germline V gene are VINAFY and YDVSNSKD. This chain's CDR3 is CATMAVGGKLF. CDR3 sequence (DNA): TGTGCCACCATGGCCGTCGGGGGGAAACTCTTT.

This clone was seen a handful of times. The chain recombines TRGV10 with TRGJP1. TCRdb offers no J gene call, so here the DNA was matched to germline to obtain one. TRGV10 is labeled an ORF, and its function is uncertain. Unmatched junction bases numbered 7, after V lost 8 bases and J lost 0 bases. CDR3 length equals 15 residues. In nucleotides, the CDR3 is TGTGCTGCGTGGGACGACCATACCACTGGTTGGTTCAAGATATTT. Translated, it gives CAAWDDHTTGWFKIF.

The chain combines TRGV10 with TRGJ1 or TRGJ2. TCRdb offers no J gene call, so here the DNA was matched to germline to obtain one. TRGV10 is annotated as an ORF whose role is uncertain. The CDR3 is 15 residues long. V lost 8 bases to trimming and J lost 0 bases; unmatched junction nucleotides: 11. CDR3 bases: TGTGCTGCGTGGCATACATTACCGAATTATTATAAGAAACTCTTT. This gives the protein CAAWHTLPNYYKKLF.

This clone is medium-sized within its sample. The chain recombines TRGV2 with TRGJP2. The J gene was not available in TCRdb and was assigned here by matching the DNA to germline segments. The CDR3 runs 15 residues. Germline loops: CDR1 EGSNGY, CDR2 YDSYNSKV. V lost 1 base, J lost 0 bases, and 2 bases stayed unmatched. In DNA form, the CDR3 reads TGTGCCACCTGGGACGGATATAGTAGTGATTGGATCAAGACGTTT. Protein: CATWDGYSSDWIKTF.

This clone was picked up a small number of times. The V gene is TRGV9, the J gene TRGJ1 or TRGJ2. The J gene, absent from TCRdb, was called here by matching the DNA to germline. Germline assignment: CDR1 GITISATS and CDR2 ISYDGTV (reference sequence). The CDR3 covers 19 residues. V shed 4 bases, J shed 0 bases, and the junction held 21 bases outside the gene matches. CDR3 nucleotides: TGTGCCTTGTGGGATCTTACTACGATCGCTTATTCGAATTATTATAAGAAACTCTTT. Protein: CALWDLTTIAYSNYYKKLF.

Relative to its sample, this clone is medium-sized. The CDR3 bases are TGTGCCACCTGGGATACCACTGGTTGGTTCAAGATATTT. It encodes CATWDTTGWFKIF. V usage is TRGV8 and J usage is TRGJP1. Here the J gene was assigned by germline matching of the DNA, as TCRdb has none. The CDR3 loop spans 13 amino acids. Trimming removed 2 bases from V and 3 bases from J; junction bases left unmatched: 0. From germline, CDR1 is VENAVY and CDR2 YDSYNSRV.

This chain joins TRGV3 and TRGJ1 or TRGJ2. TCRdb lists no J gene, so it was determined here by aligning the DNA to germline. The J segment lost 7 bases and the V segment lost 0 bases, leaving 9 bases of the junction unmatched. Looked up from germline, CDR1 is VTNTFY and CDR2 is YDVSTARD (reference sequence). CDR3 length: 14 amino acids. The CDR3 DNA is TGTGCCACCTGGGACAGGCGTTTGCAGTATAAGAAACTCTTT. Amino acid sequence: CATWDRRLQYKKLF.

The rearrangement joins TRGV5 to TRGJ1 or TRGJ2. Here the J gene came from matching the DNA to germline, since TCRdb omits it. V dropped 2 bases and J dropped 1; count of bases not matched to a gene: 11. The CDR3 spans 16 residues. Germline V gene lookup returns CDR1 VINAFY and CDR2 YDVSNSKD. CDR3 residues: CATWDMGAENYYKKLF. The CDR3 nucleotides are TGTGCCACCTGGGACATGGGGGCCGAAAATTATTATAAGAAACTCTTT.

Concerning this clone itself: TCRdb shows a much larger clone's protein in place of this DNA's translation, and the two differ at residue 4, likely through a read error; the protein shown is translated from the DNA. V and J are TRGV2 and TRGJ1 or TRGJ2. As TCRdb names no J gene, one was assigned here on the basis of a DNA match to germline. Per the germline V gene, CDR1 is EGSNGY and CDR2 is YDSYNSKV. This CDR3 is 14 amino acids long. The CDR3 DNA is TGTGCCACCTGTGACGGGCCGTCGTATTATAAGAAACTCTTT. Translation gives CATCDGPSYYKKLF.

As concerns this clone: The TCRdb record carries a much larger clone's protein, which differs from this DNA's translation at residue 4; a read error is the likely cause, and the protein listed here is the DNA translation. The chain links TRGV10 to TRGJP1. Matching the DNA to germline supplied the J gene, which TCRdb does not give. TRGV10 counts as an open reading frame of uncertain function. The length of the CDR3 is 14 residues. With V trimmed by 11 bases and J by 3 bases, 10 bases remained unmatched. The CDR3 loop reads CAARTLSTGWFKIF. Here the CDR3 DNA reads TGTGCTGCGCGGACCCTATCCACTGGTTGGTTCAAGATATTT.

The J gene is TRGJ1 or TRGJ2, the V gene TRGV10. The J gene comes from matching the DNA to germline here; TCRdb lacks it. TRGV10 is an ORF; its function is uncertain. Trimming removed 11 bases from V and 0 bases from J; junction bases left unmatched: 5. This CDR3 comprises 12 residues. CDR3 in DNA: TGTGCTGCGCTATCGAATTATTATAAGAAACTCTTT. It is translated as CAALSNYYKKLF.

Concerning this clone: This likely stems from a read error, as it lies one base from a far larger clone. The same CDR3 also results from other DNA sequences found in this sample. The V and J genes are TRGV2 and TRGJ1 or TRGJ2. TCRdb gives no J gene; it was assigned here by matching the DNA to germline. The ends lost 0 bases at V and 4 bases at J; junction bases unmatched: 6. This CDR3 spans 14 amino acids. CDR1 is EGSNGY, CDR2 YDSYNSKV, per germline. The CDR3 loop is CATWDGPSYYKKLF. DNA for the CDR3: TGTGCCACCTGGGACGGGCCATCGTATTATAAGAAACTCTTT.

About this clone itself: This is likely an artifact of a read error, given a far larger clone one base away. Other DNA sequences in this specimen translate into the identical CDR3. This sequence joins TRGV2 and TRGJP2. The J gene, absent from TCRdb, was called here by matching the DNA to germline. The CDR3 totals 16 residues. Germline lookup yields CDR1 EGSNGY and CDR2 YDSYNSKV. Here the CDR3 DNA reads TGTGCCACCTGGGACGGGCCGGGGAGTAGCGATTGGATCAAGACGTTT. It is translated as CATWDGPGSSDWIKTF.

This clone was counted only a few times. A far larger clone differs by one base, so this is likely a read error. The limits of the CDR3 on the DNA are not certain, so only TCRdb's listed CDR3 is given. Other DNA sequences in the same sample also yield this CDR3. The J gene was not called, though the V gene is TRGV11. TRGV11 falls under the ORF class, with uncertain function. The CDR3 has 18 amino acids, counting both end residues. The CDR3 here is CTTVPAGLTRRKWYKKLF.

In its sample, this clone was seen a few times. The V gene is TRGV8, the J gene TRGJ1 or TRGJ2. TCRdb gives no J gene; it was assigned here by matching the DNA to germline. This CDR3 spans 12 amino acids. The junction had 4 bases not matched to a gene; V was cut back by 5 bases and J by 3 bases. CDR1 and CDR2 (germline): VENAVY, YDSYNSRV. The chain's CDR3 is CATWGPYYKKLF. CDR3 sequence (DNA): TGTGCCACCTGGGGTCCTTATTATAAGAAACTCTTT.

This clone was found a few times. This chain links TRGV10 with TRGJ1 or TRGJ2. TCRdb gives no J gene; it was assigned here by matching the DNA to germline. TRGV10 has ORF status, its function being uncertain. The CDR3 covers 12 residues. V lost 8 bases to trimming and J lost 5 bases; unmatched junction nucleotides: 7. CDR3 in amino acids: CAAWDNNYKKLF. The CDR3 DNA sequence: TGTGCTGCGTGGGATAATAATTATAAGAAACTCTTT.

This clone is labeled large. Different DNA sequences within this sample yield the same CDR3. The chain is built from TRGV2 and TRGJP2. The J gene comes from matching the DNA to germline here; TCRdb lacks it. The CDR3 contains 14 residues. Germline CDR1 and CDR2: EGSNGY and YDSYNSKV. J lost 8 bases, V lost 0 bases, and 6 bases had no gene match. CDR3 DNA sequence: TGTGCCACCTGGGACGGGCCAGGCGATTGGATCAAGACGTTT. Translating it yields CATWDGPGDWIKTF.